Detailed here is one T cell receptor beta chain. Antigen unknown. Primers for the PCR totalled 60 Vbeta and 13 Jbeta. Repertoires were generated with immunoSEQ multiplex PCR, while TCRdb's copy carries only in-frame clones and drops some. The sample lists around 110,000 clones; about 60% were seen once. These data are taken from a study of cytomegalovirus exposure and HLA in healthy donors. CDR3 length: 16 amino acids. General observations from the study: Highly shared sequence variants in one cluster were likely a sequencing artifact.

Source material: PBMCs. V is TRBV21-1 and J is TRBJ2-2; the tabulated D call, TRBD2, remains unverified against the DNA. TRBV21-1 is labeled a pseudogene. This sequence was found in a young woman in good health and CMV-seronegative. CDR3 sequence: CASRRAGGFDTGELFF. As DNA, the CDR3 is TGTGCCAGCAGGCGAGCGGGAGGGTTTGACACCGGGGAGCTGTTTTTT.